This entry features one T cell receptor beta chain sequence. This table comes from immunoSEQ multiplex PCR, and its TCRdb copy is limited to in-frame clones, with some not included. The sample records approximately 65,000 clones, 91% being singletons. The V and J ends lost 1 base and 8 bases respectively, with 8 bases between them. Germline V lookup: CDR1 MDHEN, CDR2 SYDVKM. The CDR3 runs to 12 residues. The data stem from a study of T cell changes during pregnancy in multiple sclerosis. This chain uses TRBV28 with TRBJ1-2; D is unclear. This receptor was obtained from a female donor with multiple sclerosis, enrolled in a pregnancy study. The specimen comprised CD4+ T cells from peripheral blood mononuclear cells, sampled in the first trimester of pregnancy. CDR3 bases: TGTGCCAGCAGTTTATTCCATGAGGGCTACACCTTC. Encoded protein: CASSLFHEGYTF.